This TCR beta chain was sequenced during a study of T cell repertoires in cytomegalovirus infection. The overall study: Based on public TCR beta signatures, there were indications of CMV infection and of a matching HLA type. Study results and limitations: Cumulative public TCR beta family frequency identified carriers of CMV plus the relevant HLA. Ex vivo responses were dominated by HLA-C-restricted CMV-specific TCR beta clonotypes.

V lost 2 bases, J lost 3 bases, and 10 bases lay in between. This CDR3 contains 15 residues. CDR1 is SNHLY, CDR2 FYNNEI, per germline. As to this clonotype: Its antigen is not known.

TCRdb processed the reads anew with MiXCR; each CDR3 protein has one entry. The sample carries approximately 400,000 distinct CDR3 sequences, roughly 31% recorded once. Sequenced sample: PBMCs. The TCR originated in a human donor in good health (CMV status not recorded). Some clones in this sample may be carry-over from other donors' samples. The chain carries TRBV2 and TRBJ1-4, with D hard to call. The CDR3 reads CASSEQPLANEKLFF. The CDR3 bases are TGTGCCAGCAGTGAACAACCGCTAGCTAATGAAAAACTGTTTTTT.